This entry is about one TCR beta chain. This clonotype was seen many times. The specificity of this receptor is unknown. Base qualities are not recorded, but no much larger clone differs from it by a single base. These data belong to a study of T cells in Graves' hyperthyroidism and ophthalmopathy (dated by TCRdb to the late 2010s). For context, the study as a whole: Peripheral blood samples were taken at the time of initial diagnosis, prior to any treatment. To identify TCR V-J signatures that set the groups apart, the researchers used a discovery cohort of approximately 98 patients, made up of fewer than 50 with Graves' ophthalmopathy and some 55 with stable Graves' hyperthyroidism. Prospective prediction of ophthalmopathy was tested in an independent validation cohort consisting of some 18 hyperthyroidism patients and 15 to 17 patients who later progressed to ophthalmopathy. The 95 to 100 discovery patients were randomly split 7:3 into training and test sets. In over five Graves' hyperthyroidism patients, the study also compared T-cell repertoires from thyroid tissue with T-cell repertoires from blood. After blood sampling, hyperthyroidism patients were treated with methimazole at a starting dose of 30 mg daily, and ophthalmopathy patients were treated with high-dose intravenous methylprednisolone. TCR Vbeta CDR3 sequencing of 135 peripheral blood samples (43 ophthalmopathy, over 70 hyperthyroidism and roughly 17 progressor patients) is reported in the paper. Broader findings and caveats from the paper: In cross-validation, a model built on a 13 V-J signature told ophthalmopathy apart from stable hyperthyroidism with just under 90% sensitivity and around 81% specificity, and in testing the same model reached 80%/75%. Most expanded thyroid clonotypes (frequency above 0.001) were also detected in blood, a finding suggesting that blood repertoires may reflect thyroid immune responses. No statistical method was used to set the sample size in advance, and investigators knew the group allocation. In validation, progression to ophthalmopathy was predicted by the model with approximately 67% sensitivity and 72% to 80% specificity, a median of around 6.5 months before onset.

Hyperthyroidism patients were aged 18 to 65 years and newly diagnosed, with disease duration of less than 2 months. Patients with uncontrolled infections, other autoimmune diseases, pregnancy or lactation were excluded. Clinical symptoms, serum thyroxine and TRAb, thyroid ultrasound, and orbital computed tomography formed the basis for the diagnoses. Blood from progressor patients was drawn when they were first diagnosed with hyperthyroidism, before any ophthalmopathy symptoms appeared. PBMCs were isolated from about 10 ml of fresh peripheral blood by Ficoll-Paque density gradient centrifugation. Patients classed as progressors first received a Graves' hyperthyroidism diagnosis and then went on to develop ophthalmopathy during follow-up. Trizol reagent was used to extract total RNA, and RNA quality was then checked on an Agilent 2100 Bioanalyzer. TCR beta CDR3 regions were amplified from RNA transcripts. For the first round of RT-PCR on the TCR CDR3, the HTBI primer set was used together with the Qiagen OneStep RT-PCR kit. A second multiplex PCR round built the libraries, followed by size selection and purification. Libraries were sequenced paired-end with 100 bp reads on an Illumina HiSeq2000. From the authors' description of their analysis: Raw data were processed with SOAPnuke, discarding reads with adapters, uncalled bases, mean Phred below 15, or no exact constant-primer or identifier match. COPE v1.2.5 was used to merge high-quality paired reads, and clonotypes were defined as unique nucleotide sequences. Clonotypes were aligned to IMGT TRBV, TRBD and TRBJ reference segments using MiTCR v1.1. Only V-J combinations with frequency above 0.0001, covering 99% to 99.2% of repertoires, were analysed. The TCS score was defined as F50 (clonal expansion) divided by E x V (chaos), with BLOSUM62-based TCRdist calculated between CDR3 peptides within each V-J. Welch's t-statistics and random forest reduced just over 500 V-J features to 13, which were used in a naive Bayes classifier (R e1071). The public reads were run again by TCRdb, first through fastp at Q25 and then through MiXCR, and only productive beta chains were kept. Records with the same CDR3 protein are collapsed into one entry carrying the most frequent genes and DNA. The V and J calls reflect TCRdb's pipeline rather than the authors' work. The sample includes fewer than 200,000 distinct CDR3 sequences, with approximately 9% observed a single time. The biggest ten clones account for approximately 20% of the sample.

Trimming removed 4 bases from V and 1 base from J; the gene matches leave 16 bases unexplained. Taken from the germline V gene, the CDR1 and CDR2 loops are SQVTM and ANQGSEA. From the cysteine up to the phenylalanine, the CDR3 has a length of 17 residues. This entry keeps only the CDR3 DNA: 51 bases, framed from base 1. The chain employs TRBV29-1 and TRBJ2-7, with TRBD2 identical over 7 junction bases. This receptor was obtained from a woman aged 18-30 years with Graves' hyperthyroidism that later progressed to Graves' ophthalmopathy. Sequenced sample: blood. The CDR3 protein sequence reads: CSVVLREGRERSYEQYF. The nucleotide sequence reads as follows: TGCAGCGTTGTTCTGCGGGAAGGGCGGGAGAGGTCCTACGAGCAGTACTTC.